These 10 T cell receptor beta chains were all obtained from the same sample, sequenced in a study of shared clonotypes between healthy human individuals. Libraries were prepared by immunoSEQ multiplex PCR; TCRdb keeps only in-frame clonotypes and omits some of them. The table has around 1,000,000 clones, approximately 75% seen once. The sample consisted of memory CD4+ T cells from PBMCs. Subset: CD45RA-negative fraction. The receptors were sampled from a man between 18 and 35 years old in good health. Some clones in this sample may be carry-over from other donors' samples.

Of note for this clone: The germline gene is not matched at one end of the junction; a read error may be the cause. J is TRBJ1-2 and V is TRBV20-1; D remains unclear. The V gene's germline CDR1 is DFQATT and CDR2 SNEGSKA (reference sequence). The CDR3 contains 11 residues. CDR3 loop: CSARDSGPASF. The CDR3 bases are TGCAGTGCTAGAGACTCCGGACCTGCTTCTTTC.

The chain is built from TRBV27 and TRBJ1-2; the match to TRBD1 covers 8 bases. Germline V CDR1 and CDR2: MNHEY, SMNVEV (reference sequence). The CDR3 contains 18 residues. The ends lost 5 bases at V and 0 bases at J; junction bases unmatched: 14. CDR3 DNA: TGTGCCAGCAGTCCACGGTCCGGGACAGGCGGACCTAACTATGGCTACACCTTC. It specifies CASSPRSGTGGPNYGYTF.

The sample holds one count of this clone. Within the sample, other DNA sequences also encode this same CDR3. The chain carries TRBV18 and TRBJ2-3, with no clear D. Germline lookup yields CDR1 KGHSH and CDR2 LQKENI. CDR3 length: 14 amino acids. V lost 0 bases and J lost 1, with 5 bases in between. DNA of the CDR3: TGTGCCAGCTCACCACCGGCGGGCACAGATACGCAGTATTTT. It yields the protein CASSPPAGTDTQYF.

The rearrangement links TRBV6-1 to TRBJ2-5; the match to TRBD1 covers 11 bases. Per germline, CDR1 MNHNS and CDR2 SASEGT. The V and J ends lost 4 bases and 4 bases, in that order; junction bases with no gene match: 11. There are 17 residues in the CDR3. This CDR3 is CASSAYWTGGAGETQYF. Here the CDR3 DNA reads TGTGCCAGCAGTGCCTACTGGACAGGGGGCGCGGGAGAGACCCAGTACTTC.

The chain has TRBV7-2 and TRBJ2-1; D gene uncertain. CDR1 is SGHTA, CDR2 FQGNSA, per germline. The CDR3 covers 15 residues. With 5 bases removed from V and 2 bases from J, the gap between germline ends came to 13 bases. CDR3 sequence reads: CASSPGGQTYNEQFF. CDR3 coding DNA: TGTGCCAGCAGCCCCGGCGGTCAGACCTACAATGAGCAGTTCTTC.

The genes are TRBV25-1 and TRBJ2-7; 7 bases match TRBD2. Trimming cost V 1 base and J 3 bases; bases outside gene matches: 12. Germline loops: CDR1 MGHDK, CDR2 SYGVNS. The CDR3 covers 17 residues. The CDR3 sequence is CASSEFSPSGRYYEQYF. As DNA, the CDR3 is TGTGCCAGCAGTGAATTCAGTCCTAGCGGCCGATACTACGAGCAGTACTTC.

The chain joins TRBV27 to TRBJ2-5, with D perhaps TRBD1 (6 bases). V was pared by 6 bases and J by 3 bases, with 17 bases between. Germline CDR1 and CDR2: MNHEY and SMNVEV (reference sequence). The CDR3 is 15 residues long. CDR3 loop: CASRVLAGVEETQYF. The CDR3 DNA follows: TGTGCCAGCAGAGTTCTAGCAGGGGTTGAAGAGACCCAGTACTTC.

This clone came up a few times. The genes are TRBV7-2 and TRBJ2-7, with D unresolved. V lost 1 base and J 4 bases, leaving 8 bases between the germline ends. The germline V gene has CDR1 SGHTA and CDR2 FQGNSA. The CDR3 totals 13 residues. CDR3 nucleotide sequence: TGTGCCAGCAGCTTAGTCGGGCATTACGAGCAGTACTTC. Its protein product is CASSLVGHYEQYF.

For the CDR3, the DNA is TGTGCCAGCAGTTTATCCGGGGGCGCCGGCTCTGGGGCCAACGTCCTGACTTTC. It encodes CASSLSGGAGSGANVLTF. This chain joins TRBV28 and TRBJ2-6; D is perhaps TRBD1 or TRBD2 (6 bases each). The CDR3 spans 18 residues. Trimming pared 1 base from V and 0 bases from J, leaving 13 bases between. Germline V gives CDR1 MDHEN, CDR2 SYDVKM.

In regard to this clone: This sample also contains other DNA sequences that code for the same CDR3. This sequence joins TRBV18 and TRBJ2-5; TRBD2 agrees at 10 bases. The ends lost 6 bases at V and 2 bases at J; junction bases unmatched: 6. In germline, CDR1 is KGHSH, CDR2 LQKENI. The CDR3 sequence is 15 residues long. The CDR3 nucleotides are TGTGCCAGCTCTCCTAGACTAGCGGGTCAAGAGACCCAGTACTTC. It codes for CASSPRLAGQETQYF.